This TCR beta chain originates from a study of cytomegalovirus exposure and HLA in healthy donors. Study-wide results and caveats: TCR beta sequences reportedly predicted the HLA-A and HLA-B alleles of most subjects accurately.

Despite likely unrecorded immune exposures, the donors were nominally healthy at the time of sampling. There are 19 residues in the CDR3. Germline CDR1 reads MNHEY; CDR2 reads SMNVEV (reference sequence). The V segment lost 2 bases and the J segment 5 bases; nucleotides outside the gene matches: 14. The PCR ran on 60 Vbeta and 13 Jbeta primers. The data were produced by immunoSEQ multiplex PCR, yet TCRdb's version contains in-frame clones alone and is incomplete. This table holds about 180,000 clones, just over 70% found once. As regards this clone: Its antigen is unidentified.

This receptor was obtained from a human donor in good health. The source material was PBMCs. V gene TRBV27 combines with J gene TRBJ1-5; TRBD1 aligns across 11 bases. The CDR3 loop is CASSLGPGDRGGGDQPQHF. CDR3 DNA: TGTGCCAGCAGTTTAGGGCCTGGGGACAGGGGGGGCGGCGATCAGCCCCAGCATTTT.